This TCR beta chain derives from a study of somatic mutations in cytotoxic T cells in rheumatoid arthritis. Study in general: Using a FACSAria II or Sony SH800, a portion of the V beta antibody-stained T-cell populations were flow-sorted at nearly 100% purity, and among those populations were V beta1+ cells that were then sequenced for TCRB.

In its sample, this clone was seen a few times. Both CD4+ and CD8+ cells were separated through positive magnetic bead selection, and their purity was verified using flow cytometry. The method was immunoSEQ multiplex PCR; TCRdb's version includes in-frame clones alone and lacks a portion of them. The sample lists some 20,000 clones, more than 70% occurring once. V was trimmed by 4 bases and J by 1 base, leaving 7 bases between them. CDR3 length: 13 amino acids. Germline CDR1 MDHEN, CDR2 SYDVKM. The receptor comes from a woman in her forties or fifties in good health. This chain links TRBV28 with TRBJ1-1; D is perhaps TRBD1 (5 bases). The sequenced material came from CD8+ T cells sorted from blood. The CDR3 protein is CASSSQGNTEAFF. CDR3 bases: TGTGCCAGCAGTTCTCAGGGGAACACTGAAGCTTTCTTT.